The rows below give T cell receptor beta chains drawn from one sample of a study of blood T cell repertoires in COVID-19. The method was immunoSEQ multiplex PCR; TCRdb's version includes in-frame clones alone and lacks a portion of them. The sample includes 130,000 to 150,000 clones, 84% of them seen just once. The sample was peripheral blood. The source of these receptors is a man aged 60-69 years with active or convalescent COVID-19. CDR3s include the opening cysteine and the closing phenylalanine or tryptophan. A D gene is named only where the DNA matches it firmly. A clone size is listed for some rows: how often the clone was seen (once, few, many), or a class if it is expanded.

NA,NA,TRBJ1-4,TRBV4-3,CASSQESTRDLVREKLFF,TGCGCCAGCAGCCAAGAATCTACTCGGGACTTGGTGCGCGAAAAACTGTTTTTT
TRBD1,NA,TRBJ1-2,TRBV5-1,CASSRGQETNYGYTF,TGCGCCAGCAGCCGGGGACAGGAGACTAACTATGGCTACACCTTC
TRBD1,NA,TRBJ1-1,TRBV6-1,CASSEIQGAGMNTEAFF,TGTGCCAGCAGTGAAATTCAGGGGGCAGGGATGAACACTGAAGCTTTCTTT
NA,NA,TRBJ2-1,TRBV12-3/TRBV12-4,CASSRRRTEQFF,TGTGCCAGCAGCCGAAGGAGGACTGAGCAGTTCTTC
NA,NA,TRBJ2-2,TRBV7-7,CASSPSGGPTGELFF,TGTGCCAGCAGCCCAAGCGGCGGCCCCACCGGGGAGCTGTTTTTT
NA,NA,TRBJ2-7,TRBV2,CASSGPGVEISYEQYF,TGTGCCAGCAGCGGGCCAGGGGTTGAAATATCCTACGAGCAGTACTTC
TRBD1,NA,TRBJ1-2,TRBV30,CAWSAGTGANYGYTF,TGTGCCTGGAGTGCCGGGACAGGGGCCAACTATGGCTACACCTTC
NA,NA,TRBJ2-5,TRBV19,CASSIGGSPQETQYF,TGTGCCAGTAGTATAGGAGGCTCACCGCAAGAGACCCAGTACTTC
TRBD1,NA,TRBJ2-1,TRBV27,CASSSPGQGLNEQFF,TGTGCCAGCAGTTCACCGGGACAGGGACTCAATGAGCAGTTCTTC
NA,NA,TRBJ1-4,TRBV24-1,CATSDPHRDPTNEKLFF,TGTGCCACCAGTGATCCTCACAGGGACCCAACTAATGAAAAACTGTTTTTT
TRBD1,NA,TRBJ2-7,TRBV18,CASSPRDRGYEQYF,TGTGCCAGCTCACCAAGAGACAGGGGCTACGAGCAGTACTTC
TRBD1,NA,TRBJ1-2,TRBV6-6,CASSSTGEKNYGYTF,TGTGCCAGCAGTAGTACAGGGGAAAAAAACTATGGCTACACCTTC
NA,NA,TRBJ1-1,TRBV6-5,CASSYRELSEAFF,TGTGCCAGCAGTTACCGAGAGTTGAGTGAAGCTTTCTTT
TRBD1,NA,TRBJ1-1,TRBV11-2,CASSRTTGGTEAFF,TGTGCCAGCAGCCGAACAACAGGGGGAACTGAAGCTTTCTTT
TRBD2,NA,TRBJ2-7,TRBV29-1,CSTSGDSYEQYF,TGCAGCACTAGCGGGGACTCCTACGAGCAGTACTTC
TRBD1,NA,TRBJ1-6,TRBV7-9,CASSPDRESSPLHF,TGTGCCAGCAGCCCGGACAGGGAAAGTTCACCCCTCCACTTT
NA,NA,TRBJ1-1,TRBV6-5,CASSYGGGGNTEAFF,TGTGCCAGCAGTTACGGGGGGGGAGGTAACACTGAAGCTTTCTTT
NA,NA,TRBJ2-1,TRBV6-2/TRBV6-3,CASSTDGHSYNEQFF,TGTGCCAGCAGTACAGACGGCCACTCCTACAATGAGCAGTTCTTC
TRBD2,NA,TRBJ2-1,TRBV19,CASSRLAGGPRINEQFF,TGTGCCAGTAGTCGGCTAGCGGGAGGGCCACGTATCAATGAGCAGTTCTTC
TRBD1,NA,TRBJ1-1,TRBV7-8,CASSLGNSGTGLTEAFF,TGTGCCAGCAGCTTAGGAAATTCCGGGACAGGGTTGACTGAAGCTTTCTTT
TRBD1,NA,TRBJ1-6,TRBV12-5,CASGLTSGGSPLHF,TGTGCTAGTGGTTTGACCTCAGGGGGTTCACCCCTCCACTTT
NA,few,TRBJ1-2,TRBV30,CAWLGQYDYGYTF,TGTGCCTGGTTAGGACAGTACGACTATGGCTACACCTTC
TRBD2,NA,TRBJ2-1,TRBV19,CASSPRASGGSAYNEQFF,TGTGCCAGTAGTCCCCGTGCTAGCGGGGGATCAGCCTACAATGAGCAGTTCTTC
TRBD1,NA,TRBJ2-7,TRBV2,CASSEQGATYEQYF,TGTGCCAGCAGTGAACAGGGGGCGACCTACGAGCAGTACTTC
NA,NA,TRBJ1-1,TRBV4-1,CASSPRVESEAFF,TGCGCCAGCAGCCCCCGCGTCGAGAGCGAAGCTTTCTTT
NA,NA,TRBJ2-3,TRBV7-2,CASSLSRGDTQYF,TGTGCCAGCAGCTTGTCGCGAGGGGATACGCAGTATTTT
TRBD1,NA,TRBJ1-2,TRBV5-1,CASSLDAGGYGYTF,TGCGCCAGCAGCTTGGACGCAGGGGGCTATGGCTACACCTTC
NA,NA,TRBJ1-5,TRBV28,CASSLPQDSVSNQPQHF,TGTGCCAGCAGTCTCCCCCAGGACAGTGTTAGCAATCAGCCCCAGCATTTT
TRBD2,NA,TRBJ2-1,TRBV11-2,CASSPSSATSGRAVGEQFF,TGTGCCAGCAGCCCGTCCTCGGCTACTAGCGGGAGGGCCGTGGGTGAGCAGTTCTTC
NA,NA,TRBJ1-2,TRBV4-3,CASSQEAGFNYGYTF,TGCGCCAGCAGCCAAGAGGCAGGGTTTAACTATGGCTACACCTTC
NA,NA,TRBJ1-1,TRBV10-1,CASSESEGHASFF,TGCGCCAGCAGTGAGTCAGAGGGACATGCATCTTTCTTT
NA,NA,TRBJ1-4,TRBV19,CASSSHRKTTNEKLFF,TGTGCCAGTAGTAGTCACAGGAAGACAACTAATGAAAAACTGTTTTTT
TRBD1,once,TRBJ2-1,TRBV4-1,CASSQDQGQGARRQFF,TGCGCCAGCAGCCAAGATCAGGGGCAGGGGGCCCGTCGTCAGTTCTTC
TRBD1,NA,TRBJ1-3,TRBV18,CASSEPGQGTGNTIYF,TGTGCCAGCTCAGAGCCGGGACAGGGAACTGGAAACACCATATATTTT
NA,NA,TRBJ1-5,TRBV27,CAARDTSNQPQHF,TGTGCCGCCCGGGACACAAGCAATCAGCCCCAGCATTTT
NA,once,TRBJ1-2,TRBV19,CASSIQADGYTF,TGTGCCAGTAGTATACAGGCAGATGGCTACACCTTC